These T cell receptor beta chains were read from a single sample in a study of T cell responses to AZD1222 COVID-19 vaccine. Here immunoSEQ multiplex PCR was the method, and the copy in TCRdb shows in-frame clones only, minus some. Of 80,000 to 100,000 clones in the sample, 75% to 90% were seen once. This material consisted of peripheral blood, taken 28 days after the second AZD1222 dose. These receptors were taken from an adult who received the AZD1222 COVID-19 vaccine. CDR3s include the opening cysteine and the closing phenylalanine or tryptophan. Fields, in order: V gene, D gene, J gene, clone size, CDR3 protein, CDR3 DNA. D genes are given only for firm matches. Rows give clone size only sometimes, using once, few, many, or a class for an expanded clone.

TRBV30	.	TRBJ1-1	.	CAWSFGQNTEAFF	TGTGCCTGGAGTTTCGGACAGAACACTGAAGCTTTCTTT
TRBV5-1	TRBD1	TRBJ1-4	.	CASSERGHVYEKLFF	TGCGCCAGCAGTGAGAGGGGGCACGTCTATGAAAAACTGTTTTTT
TRBV2	TRBD2	TRBJ2-7	.	CASSDQRTSGGYEQYF	TGTGCCAGCAGTGATCAACGGACTAGCGGAGGCTACGAGCAGTACTTC
TRBV7-8	TRBD1	TRBJ2-1	.	CASSTDGRQGRGNEQFF	TGTGCCAGCAGCACTGACGGCCGACAGGGCAGAGGCAATGAGCAGTTCTTC
TRBV12-3/TRBV12-4	.	TRBJ1-2	.	CASSPQRSQGYTF	TGTGCCAGCAGTCCCCAGAGGAGTCAGGGCTACACCTTC
TRBV12-3/TRBV12-4	.	TRBJ1-5	.	CASSDSNQPQHF	TGTGCCAGCAGTGATAGCAATCAGCCCCAGCATTTT
TRBV18	.	TRBJ2-7	.	CASSPSGTLSYEQYF	TGTGCCAGCTCGCCGTCCGGGACTCTCTCCTACGAGCAGTACTTC
TRBV10-2	TRBD1	TRBJ1-6	.	CASGLTGDRANSPLHF	TGCGCCAGCGGCCTCACGGGGGACAGGGCAAATTCACCCCTCCACTTT
TRBV10-3	.	TRBJ2-5	.	CAISENSASQETQYF	TGTGCCATCAGTGAGAATTCGGCTTCCCAAGAGACCCAGTACTTC
TRBV6-5	TRBD1	TRBJ1-1	.	CASSFTGGAEAFF	TGTGCCAGCAGTTTCACAGGGGGCGCTGAAGCTTTCTTT
TRBV29-1	.	TRBJ1-2	few	CSVAQGPDYGYTF	TGCAGCGTTGCCCAGGGGCCCGACTATGGCTACACCTTC
TRBV4-2	TRBD1	TRBJ2-2	.	CASSQDGQGYTGELFF	TGTGCCAGCAGCCAAGATGGACAGGGGTACACCGGGGAGCTGTTTTTT
TRBV4-1	.	TRBJ2-4	.	CASRDLLRGPLSQGDIQYF	TGCGCCAGCAGGGACTTACTCCGAGGGCCCTTAAGTCAAGGGGACATTCAGTACTTC
TRBV5-6	.	TRBJ2-3	.	CASSAISGTDTQYF	TGTGCCAGCAGCGCTATTAGCGGCACAGATACGCAGTATTTT
TRBV10-3	.	TRBJ1-4	.	CAISERGLEKLFF	TGTGCCATCAGTGAGAGGGGCCTTGAAAAACTGTTTTTT
TRBV29-1	TRBD1	TRBJ1-1	.	CSVGAQGGYAEAFF	TGCAGCGTTGGGGCCCAGGGGGGATACGCTGAAGCTTTCTTT
TRBV2	TRBD2	TRBJ2-5	.	CASRWPGTSGEETQYF	TGTGCCAGCCGCTGGCCCGGGACTAGCGGAGAAGAGACCCAGTACTTC
TRBV11-1	.	TRBJ1-1	once	CASSLVAPGTEAFF	TGTGCCAGCAGCTTAGTCGCGCCGGGCACTGAAGCTTTCTTT
TRBV6-5	TRBD1	TRBJ2-1	.	CASSSGDRATGEFF	TGTGCCAGCAGTTCGGGGGACAGGGCCACAGGGGAGTTCTTC
TRBV7-9	.	TRBJ1-2	.	CASSLWVVGRTFYGYTF	TGTGCCAGCAGCTTATGGGTCGTTGGCAGGACCTTCTATGGCTACACCTTC
TRBV2	.	TRBJ1-4	.	CASSEDRDVVEKLFF	TGTGCCAGCAGTGAAGACAGGGACGTAGTCGAAAAACTGTTTTTT
TRBV16	TRBD2	TRBJ2-7	.	CASSPTGGSYEQYF	TGTGCCAGCAGCCCCACGGGGGGCTCCTACGAGCAGTACTTC
TRBV5-6	.	TRBJ1-1	.	CASSLVYGSRAEAFF	TGTGCCAGCAGCTTGGTGTATGGGAGCCGGGCTGAAGCTTTCTTT
TRBV9	.	TRBJ2-7	.	CASSASGTPSDEQYF	TGTGCCAGCAGCGCCTCCGGGACCCCATCGGACGAGCAGTACTTC
TRBV27	.	TRBJ1-6	.	CASSERRGARSPLHF	TGTGCCAGCAGTGAGCGAAGGGGGGCGCGTTCACCCCTCCACTTT
TRBV4-1	.	TRBJ1-4	.	CASSLTWPGLATNEKLFF	TGCGCCAGCAGCCTAACATGGCCCGGACTGGCGACTAATGAAAAACTGTTTTTT
TRBV5-1	.	TRBJ1-1	.	CASSLGGNTEAFF	TGCGCCAGCAGCTTGGGAGGGAACACTGAAGCTTTCTTT
TRBV12-3/TRBV12-4	.	TRBJ1-2	.	CASMRNYGYTF	TGTGCCAGCATGAGGAACTATGGCTACACCTTC
TRBV6-5	TRBD1	TRBJ1-2	.	CASNGQGLFNGYTF	TGTGCCAGCAATGGACAGGGGCTATTTAATGGCTACACCTTC
TRBV12-5	.	TRBJ2-2	.	CASGPSVRALNTGELFF	TGTGCTAGTGGTCCATCCGTGAGGGCGTTAAACACCGGGGAGCTGTTTTTT
TRBV9	.	TRBJ1-3	.	CASSARNSGNTIYF	TGTGCCAGCAGCGCAAGAAACTCTGGAAACACCATATATTTT
TRBV6-2/TRBV6-3	.	TRBJ1-2	.	CASSGPQRVVYGYTF	TGTGCCAGCAGTGGTCCGCAAAGGGTTGTCTATGGCTACACCTTC